A single sample gave rise to the 8 T cell receptor beta chains below, sequenced in a study of breast tumors, draining lymph nodes, adjacent tissues. The lymph nodes were axillary draining lymph nodes from breast cancer patients. TCRdb reanalysed the multiplex PCR reads using MiXCR and keeps one entry per CDR3 protein. The sample yields some 200,000 distinct CDR3 sequences, 31% seen once. The specimen was axillary lymph node tissue. The receptor source for this set is a female donor with breast cancer. Some clones in this sample may be carry-over from other donors' samples.

For this clonotype: Relative to the germline gene, one junction end is altered; a read error may explain this. The chain employs TRBV9 and TRBJ2-1, with D unresolved. Germline loops: CDR1 SGDLS, CDR2 YYNGEE. This CDR3 region has 16 residues. The CDR3 DNA is TGTGCCAGCAGCGTATGGACCCAGAGCTCCTACAATGCGCAGTTCTTC. Translated, it gives CASSVWTQSSYNAQFF.

The chain recombines TRBV19 with TRBJ1-1; the match to TRBD1 covers 10 bases. CDR1 LNHDA and CDR2 SQIVND come from the germline V gene (reference sequence). The CDR3 loop spans 17 amino acids. V gave up 7 bases and J gave up 4 bases; unmatched junction bases: 15. The CDR3 spells CASTWRTGGRKGTEAFF. CDR3 nucleotides: TGTGCCAGTACCTGGAGGACAGGGGGAAGGAAGGGCACTGAAGCTTTCTTT.

This clonotype was picked up many times. This chain links TRBV20-1 with TRBJ1-4; 7 nucleotides agree with TRBD1. Germline CDR1 DFQATT, CDR2 SNEGSKA (reference sequence). Trimming at V came to 2 bases and at J to 1 base, leaving 4 bases not matched to a gene. CDR3 length: 15 amino acids. Here the CDR3 reads CSARRGRRTNEKLFF. CDR3 DNA sequence: TGCAGTGCTAGAAGGGGGCGGCGAACTAATGAAAAACTGTTTTTT.

The rearrangement links TRBV19 to TRBJ1-2; a weak D match, TRBD1 (5 bases). V was trimmed by 7 bases and J by 2 bases, leaving 20 bases between them. This CDR3 contains 16 residues. CDR1 and CDR2 (germline): LNHDA, SQIVND (reference sequence). The CDR3 here is CASTTSAGVSNYGYTF. The CDR3 DNA reads TGTGCCAGTACCACCTCGGCGGGGGTATCAAACTATGGCTACACCTTC.

This clonotype has at least ten counts. The rearrangement links TRBV9 to TRBJ2-1; tentatively, D is TRBD1 (5 bases). The germline V gene encodes CDR1 SGDLS and CDR2 YYNGEE. CDR3 length: 16 amino acids. Between the trimmed V and J ends, which lost 0 bases and 6 bases, there was a span of 16 bases. CDR3 loop: CASSVAGHSLGNEQFF. In DNA form, the CDR3 reads TGTGCCAGCAGCGTAGCAGGGCACTCCCTTGGCAATGAGCAGTTCTTC.

This clonotype appeared a few times. The V and J genes are TRBV5-1 and TRBJ2-4; tentatively, D is TRBD2 (6 bases). Germline V gene sequence: CDR1 SGHRS, CDR2 YFSETQ. CDR3 length: 15 amino acids. With 2 bases removed from V and 5 bases from J, the gap between germline ends came to 14 bases. The CDR3 loop reads CASSFRDGGENIQYF. The DNA of the CDR3 is TGCGCCAGCAGCTTCCGGGACGGGGGAGAAAACATTCAGTACTTC.

The CDR3 here is CATGTRGEKLFF. The CDR3 coding sequence is TGTGCCACCGGGACCAGGGGTGAAAAACTGTTTTTT. The V call is TRBV15, the J call TRBJ1-4; possible D gene TRBD1, 6 bases. The CDR3 has 12 residues. With 8 bases removed from V and 7 bases from J, the gap between germline ends came to 11 bases. Germline V gene lookup returns CDR1 LNHNV and CDR2 YYDKDF (reference sequence).

V is TRBV3-1 and J is TRBJ1-4; 9 positions match TRBD1. The CDR3 loop spans 14 amino acids. J gave up 7 bases and V 4 bases, and 4 bases lay outside the gene matches. The V gene's germline CDR1 is LGHDT and CDR2 YNNKEL (reference sequence). The CDR3 spells CASSPMTGGEKLFF. Here the CDR3 DNA reads TGTGCCAGCAGCCCGATGACAGGGGGTGAAAAACTGTTTTTT.